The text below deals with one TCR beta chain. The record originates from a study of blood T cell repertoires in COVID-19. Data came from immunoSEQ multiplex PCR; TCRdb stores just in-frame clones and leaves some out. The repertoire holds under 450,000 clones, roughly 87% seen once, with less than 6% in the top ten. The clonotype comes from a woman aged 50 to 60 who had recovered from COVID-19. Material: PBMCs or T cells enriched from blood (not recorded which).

The CDR3 DNA follows: TGTGCCAGCAGTAATCCAGCGAACCCCGGAGCTTTCTTT. It encodes CASSNPANPGAFF. The chain couples TRBV6-5 to TRBJ1-1, with no clear D. Germline V gene lookup returns CDR1 MNHEY and CDR2 SVGAGI. V was pared by 5 bases and J by 10 bases, with 17 bases between. The CDR3 is 13 amino acids.